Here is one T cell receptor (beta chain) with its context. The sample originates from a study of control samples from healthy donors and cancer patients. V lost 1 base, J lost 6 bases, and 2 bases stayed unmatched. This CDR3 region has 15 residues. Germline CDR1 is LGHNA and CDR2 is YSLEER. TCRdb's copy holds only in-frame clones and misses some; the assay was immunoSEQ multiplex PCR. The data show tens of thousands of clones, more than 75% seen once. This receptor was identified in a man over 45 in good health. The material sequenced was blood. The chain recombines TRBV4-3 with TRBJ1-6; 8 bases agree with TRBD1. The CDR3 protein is CASSQGRGLNSPLHF. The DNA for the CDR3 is TGCGCCAGCAGCCAAGGCAGGGGGCTTAATTCACCCCTCCACTTT.